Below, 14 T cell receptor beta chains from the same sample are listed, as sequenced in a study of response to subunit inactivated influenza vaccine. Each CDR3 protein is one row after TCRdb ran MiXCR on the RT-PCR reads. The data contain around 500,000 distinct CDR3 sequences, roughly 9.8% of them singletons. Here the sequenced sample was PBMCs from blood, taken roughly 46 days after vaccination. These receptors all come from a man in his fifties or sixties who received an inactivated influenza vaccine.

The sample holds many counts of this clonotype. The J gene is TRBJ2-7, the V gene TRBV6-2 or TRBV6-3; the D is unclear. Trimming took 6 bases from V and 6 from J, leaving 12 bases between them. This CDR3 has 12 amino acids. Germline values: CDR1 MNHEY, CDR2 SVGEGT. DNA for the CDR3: TGTGCCAGCAGCCTTCTCAAGGGCGAGCAGTACTTC. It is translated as CASSLLKGEQYF.

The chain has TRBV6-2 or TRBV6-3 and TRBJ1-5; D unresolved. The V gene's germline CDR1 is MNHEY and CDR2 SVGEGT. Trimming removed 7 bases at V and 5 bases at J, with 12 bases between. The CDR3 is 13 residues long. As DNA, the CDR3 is TGTGCCAGCAACCAGGTCGCCTATCAGCCCCAGCATTTT. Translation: CASNQVAYQPQHF.

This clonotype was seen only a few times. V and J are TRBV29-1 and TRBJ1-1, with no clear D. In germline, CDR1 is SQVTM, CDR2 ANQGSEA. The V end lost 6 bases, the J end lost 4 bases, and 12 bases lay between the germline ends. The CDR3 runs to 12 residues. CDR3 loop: CSVEGLGTEAFF. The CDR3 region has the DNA TGCAGCGTGGAGGGTCTGGGCACTGAAGCTTTCTTT.

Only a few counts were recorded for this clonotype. The CDR3 here is CASSRQGASGELFF. The CDR3 region has the DNA TGTGCCAGCAGCCGACAGGGGGCATCCGGGGAGCTGTTTTTT. The chain employs TRBV7-2 and TRBJ2-2, with 10 bases that match TRBD1. V shed 5 bases, J shed 6 bases, and the junction held 3 bases outside the gene matches. CDR1 and CDR2 (germline): SGHTA, FQGNSA. The CDR3 sequence is 14 residues long.

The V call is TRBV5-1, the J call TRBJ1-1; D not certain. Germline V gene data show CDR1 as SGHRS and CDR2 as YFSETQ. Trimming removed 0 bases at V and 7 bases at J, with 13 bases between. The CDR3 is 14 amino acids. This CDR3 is CASSLASAGFEAFF. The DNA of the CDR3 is TGCGCCAGCAGCTTGGCCTCGGCAGGATTTGAAGCTTTCTTT. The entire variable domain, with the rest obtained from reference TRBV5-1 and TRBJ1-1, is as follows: KAGVTQTPRYLIKTRGQQVTLSCSPISGHRSVSWYQQTPGQGLQFLFEYFSETQRNKGNFPGRFSGRQFSNSRSEMNVSTLELGDSALYLCASSLASAGFEAFFGQGTRLTVV.

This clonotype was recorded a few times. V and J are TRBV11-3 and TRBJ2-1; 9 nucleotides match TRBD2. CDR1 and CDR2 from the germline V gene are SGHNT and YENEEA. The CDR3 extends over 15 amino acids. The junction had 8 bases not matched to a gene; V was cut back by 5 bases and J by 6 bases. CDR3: CASSGGGRAGNEQFF. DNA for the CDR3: TGTGCCAGCAGCGGTGGCGGGAGGGCGGGCAATGAGCAGTTCTTC.

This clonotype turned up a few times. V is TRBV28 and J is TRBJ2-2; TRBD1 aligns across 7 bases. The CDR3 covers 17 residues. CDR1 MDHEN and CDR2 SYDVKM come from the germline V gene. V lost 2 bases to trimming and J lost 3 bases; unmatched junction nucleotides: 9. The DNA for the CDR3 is TGTGCCAGCAGTTTAGACCCCCGGGACAGCTACACCGGGGAGCTGTTTTTT. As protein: CASSLDPRDSYTGELFF.

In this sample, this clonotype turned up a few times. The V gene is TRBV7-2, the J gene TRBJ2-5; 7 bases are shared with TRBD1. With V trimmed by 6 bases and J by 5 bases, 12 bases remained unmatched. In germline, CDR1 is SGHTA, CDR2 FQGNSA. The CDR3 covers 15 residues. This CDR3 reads CASSGRPGGMETQYF. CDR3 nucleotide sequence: TGTGCCAGCAGTGGCCGCCCAGGGGGAATGGAGACCCAGTACTTC.

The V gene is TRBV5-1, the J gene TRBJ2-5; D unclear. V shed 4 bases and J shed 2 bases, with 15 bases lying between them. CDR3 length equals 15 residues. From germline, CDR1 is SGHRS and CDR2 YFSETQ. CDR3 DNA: TGCGCCAGCAGCGTTGGGTCGACCGGACAAGAGACCCAGTACTTC. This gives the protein CASSVGSTGQETQYF.

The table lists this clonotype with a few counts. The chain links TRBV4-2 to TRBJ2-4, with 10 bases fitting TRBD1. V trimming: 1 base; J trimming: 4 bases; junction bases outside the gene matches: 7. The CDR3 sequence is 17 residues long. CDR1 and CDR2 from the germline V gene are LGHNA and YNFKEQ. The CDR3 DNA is TGTGCCAGCAGCCAAGTGGGGACAGGGGTTTCTAAAAACATTCAGTACTTC. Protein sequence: CASSQVGTGVSKNIQYF.

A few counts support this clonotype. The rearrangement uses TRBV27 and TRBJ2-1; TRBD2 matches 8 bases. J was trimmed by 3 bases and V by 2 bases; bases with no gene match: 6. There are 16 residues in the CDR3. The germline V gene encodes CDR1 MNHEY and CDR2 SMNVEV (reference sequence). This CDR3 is CASSLSSRGVYNEQFF. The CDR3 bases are TGTGCCAGCAGTTTAAGCTCGCGGGGGGTCTACAATGAGCAGTTCTTC.

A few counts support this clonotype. This chain's CDR3 is CASSYSPGGYEQYF. The DNA of the CDR3 is TGTGCCAGCAGTTACTCGCCAGGGGGCTACGAGCAGTACTTC. The genes are TRBV6-5 and TRBJ2-7, with TRBD1 matching over 7 bases. The germline V gene encodes CDR1 MNHEY and CDR2 SVGAGI. V dropped 0 bases and J dropped 3; count of bases not matched to a gene: 2. This CDR3 is 14 amino acids long.

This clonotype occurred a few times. For the CDR3, the DNA is TGCAGTGCTAGAGACGCACAGGTCGGCAATCAGCCCCAGCATTTT. Translating gives CSARDAQVGNQPQHF. The rearrangement uses TRBV20-1 and TRBJ1-5; possibly TRBD1 for D (5 bases). CDR1 and CDR2 (germline): DFQATT, SNEGSKA (reference sequence). The CDR3 runs to 15 residues. Trimming left V 0 bases short and J 2 bases short, with 11 bases between.

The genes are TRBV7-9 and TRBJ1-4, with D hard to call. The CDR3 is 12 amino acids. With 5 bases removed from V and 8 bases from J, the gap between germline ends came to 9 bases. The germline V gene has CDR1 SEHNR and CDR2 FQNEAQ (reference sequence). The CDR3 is CASSPVAEKLFF. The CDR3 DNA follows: TGTGCCAGCAGCCCCGTCGCCGAAAAACTGTTTTTT.